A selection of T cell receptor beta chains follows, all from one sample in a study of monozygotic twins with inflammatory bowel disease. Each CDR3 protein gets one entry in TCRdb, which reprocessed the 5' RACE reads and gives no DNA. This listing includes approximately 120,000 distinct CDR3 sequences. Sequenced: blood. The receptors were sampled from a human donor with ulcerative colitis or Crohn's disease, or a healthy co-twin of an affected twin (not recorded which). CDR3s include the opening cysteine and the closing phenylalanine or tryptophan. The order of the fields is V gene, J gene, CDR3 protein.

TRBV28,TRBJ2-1,CASRQGGGNEQFF
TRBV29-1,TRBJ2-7,CSATGGYEQYF
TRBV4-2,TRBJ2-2,CASSQSWGGLADTGELFF
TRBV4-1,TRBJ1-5,CASSNLGDSNQPQHF
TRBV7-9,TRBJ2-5,CASSLLGREGETQYF
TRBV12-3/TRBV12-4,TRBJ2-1,CASSPGTSGPYNEQFF
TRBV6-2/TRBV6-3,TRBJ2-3,CASSPWRTDTQYF
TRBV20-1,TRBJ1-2,CSAPARGYGYTF
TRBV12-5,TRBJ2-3,CASGYRGGATQYF
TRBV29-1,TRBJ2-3,CSVDQATSTDTQYF
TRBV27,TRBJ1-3,CASSLLGERGNTIYF
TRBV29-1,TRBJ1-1,CSGSLDTEAFF
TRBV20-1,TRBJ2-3,CSAREGDRGTDTQYF
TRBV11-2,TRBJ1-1,CASSLEGLGEAFF
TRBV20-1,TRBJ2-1,CSARDPASGYNEQFF
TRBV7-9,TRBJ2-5,CASSLTRLDQYF
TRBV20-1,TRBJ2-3,CSASSGPTDTQYF
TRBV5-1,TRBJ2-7,CASSLAVGRAYEQYF
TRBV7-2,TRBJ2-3,CASTLGVPDTQYF
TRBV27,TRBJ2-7,CASSFGAGPEQYF
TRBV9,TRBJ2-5,CASSAGGETQYF
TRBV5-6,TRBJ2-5,CASSPSVGTQYF
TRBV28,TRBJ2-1,CASSLSGLAGVSSYNEQFF
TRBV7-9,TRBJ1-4,CASSPAIGAEKLFF
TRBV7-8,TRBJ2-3,CASSLVGQISTDTQYF
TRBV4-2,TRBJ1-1,CASSQELGLRWNTEAFF
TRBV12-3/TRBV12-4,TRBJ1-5,CASSPSQGANYNQPQHF
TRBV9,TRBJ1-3,CASSIGVRTTGNTIYF
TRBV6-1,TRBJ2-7,CASSPTGYGYEQYF
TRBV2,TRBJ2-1,CASSFAGAGEQFF
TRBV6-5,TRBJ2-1,CASISNGGDSYNEQFF
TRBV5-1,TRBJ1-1,CASSLAQETMNTEAFF
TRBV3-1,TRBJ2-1,CASSPADRDSEQFF
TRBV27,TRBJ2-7,CAIRSITRGTYSYEQYF
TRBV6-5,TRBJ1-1,CASGVSLNTEAFF
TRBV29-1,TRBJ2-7,CSVEDGTGVNRQYF
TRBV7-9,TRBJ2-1,CASKEGSVDEQFF
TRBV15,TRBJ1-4,CATSRPGTGREKLFF
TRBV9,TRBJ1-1,CASSAEQGLGEAFF
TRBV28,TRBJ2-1,CASIPLVTSGDSYNEQFF
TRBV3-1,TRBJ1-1,CASSPTEGRTEAFF
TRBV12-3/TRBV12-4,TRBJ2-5,CASNRGLAKETQYF
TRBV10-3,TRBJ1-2,CAISESGDSFYGYTF
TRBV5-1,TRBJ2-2,CASSLVAEYTGELFF
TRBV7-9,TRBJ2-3,CASSNGTRGDTQYF
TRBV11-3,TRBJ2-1,CASSSPQRTNNEQFF
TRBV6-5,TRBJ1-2,CASSYMGQGLSYGYTF
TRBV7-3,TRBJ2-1,CASSLTAGGEQFF
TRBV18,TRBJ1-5,CASSPGGDQPQHF
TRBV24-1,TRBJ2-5,CATSEHRTGPQETQYF
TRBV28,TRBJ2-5,CASSLYETQYF
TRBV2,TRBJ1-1,CASSEQGQQKAFF
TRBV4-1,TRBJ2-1,CASSVQRASGYNEQFF
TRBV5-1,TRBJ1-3,CASSQGVSGNTIYF
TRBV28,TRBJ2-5,CASSTGTRGGTQYF